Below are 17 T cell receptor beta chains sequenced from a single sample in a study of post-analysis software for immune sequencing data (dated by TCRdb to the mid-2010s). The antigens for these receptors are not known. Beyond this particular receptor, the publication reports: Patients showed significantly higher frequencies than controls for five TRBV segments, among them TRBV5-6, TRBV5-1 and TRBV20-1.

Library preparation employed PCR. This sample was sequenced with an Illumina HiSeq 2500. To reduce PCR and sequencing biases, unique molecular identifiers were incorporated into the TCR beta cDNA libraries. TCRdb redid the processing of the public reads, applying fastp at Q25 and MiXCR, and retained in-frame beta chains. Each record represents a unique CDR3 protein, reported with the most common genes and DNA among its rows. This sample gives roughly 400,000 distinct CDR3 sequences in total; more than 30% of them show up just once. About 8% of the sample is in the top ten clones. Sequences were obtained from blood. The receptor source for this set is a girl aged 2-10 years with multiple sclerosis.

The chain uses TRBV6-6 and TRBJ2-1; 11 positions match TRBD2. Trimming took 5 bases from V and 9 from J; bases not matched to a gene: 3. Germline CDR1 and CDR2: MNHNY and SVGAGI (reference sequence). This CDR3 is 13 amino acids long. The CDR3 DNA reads TGTGCCAGCAGTCTAGCGGGGGGTACTGAGCAGTTCTTC. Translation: CASSLAGGTEQFF.

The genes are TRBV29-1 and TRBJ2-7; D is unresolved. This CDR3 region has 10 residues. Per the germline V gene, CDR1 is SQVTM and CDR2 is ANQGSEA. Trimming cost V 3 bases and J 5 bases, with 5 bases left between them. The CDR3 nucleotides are TGCAGCGTTGATGGGGACGAGCAGTACTTC. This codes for CSVDGDEQYF.

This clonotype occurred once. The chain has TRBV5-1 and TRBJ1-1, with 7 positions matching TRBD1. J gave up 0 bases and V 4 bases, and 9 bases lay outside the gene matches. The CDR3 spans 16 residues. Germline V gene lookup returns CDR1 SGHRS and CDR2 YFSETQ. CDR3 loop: CASSLGDRQMNTEAFF. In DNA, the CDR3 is TGCGCCAGCAGCCTGGGGGACAGACAAATGAACACTGAAGCTTTCTTT.

In nucleotides, the CDR3 is TGCGCCAGCAGCCAAGAAGGCACAGCAGGAGGCTACACCTTC. This sequence encodes CASSQEGTAGGYTF. The rearrangement joins TRBV4-1 to TRBJ1-2, with D unclear. In germline, CDR1 is MGHRA, CDR2 YSYEKL. This CDR3 is built from 14 residues. V lost 0 bases to trimming and J lost 8 bases, with 13 bases between them.

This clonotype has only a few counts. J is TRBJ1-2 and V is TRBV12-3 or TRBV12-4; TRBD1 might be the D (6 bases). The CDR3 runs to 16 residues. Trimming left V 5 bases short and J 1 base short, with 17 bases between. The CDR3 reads CASSPVIPGDNYGYTF. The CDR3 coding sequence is TGTGCCAGCAGTCCCGTTATTCCAGGGGATAACTATGGCTACACCTTC.

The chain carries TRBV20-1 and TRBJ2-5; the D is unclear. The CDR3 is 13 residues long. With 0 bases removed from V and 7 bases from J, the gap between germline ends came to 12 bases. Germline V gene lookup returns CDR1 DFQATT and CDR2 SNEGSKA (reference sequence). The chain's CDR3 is CSARDPSTRTQYF. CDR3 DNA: TGCAGTGCTAGAGATCCCAGCACGCGGACCCAGTACTTC.

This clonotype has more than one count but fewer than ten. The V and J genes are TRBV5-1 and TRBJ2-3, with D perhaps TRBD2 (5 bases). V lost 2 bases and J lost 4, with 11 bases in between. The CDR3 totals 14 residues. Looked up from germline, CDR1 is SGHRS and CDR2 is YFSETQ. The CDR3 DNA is TGCGCCAGCAGCTTAGGAGGAGTCGCAGATACGCAGTATTTT. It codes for CASSLGGVADTQYF.

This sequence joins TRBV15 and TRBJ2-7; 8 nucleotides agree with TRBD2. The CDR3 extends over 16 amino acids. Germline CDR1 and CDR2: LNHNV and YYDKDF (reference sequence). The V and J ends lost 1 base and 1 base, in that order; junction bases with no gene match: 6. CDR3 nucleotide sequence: TGTGCCACCAGCAGAGGCCCAGCGGGAGAGTCCTACGAGCAGTACTTC. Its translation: CATSRGPAGESYEQYF.

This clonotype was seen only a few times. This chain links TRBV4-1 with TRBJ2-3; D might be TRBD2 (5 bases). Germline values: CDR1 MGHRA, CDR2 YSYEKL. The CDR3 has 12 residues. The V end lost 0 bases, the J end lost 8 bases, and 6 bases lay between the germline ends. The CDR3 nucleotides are TGCGCCAGCAGCCAAGAAGGAGGTACGCAGTATTTT. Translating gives CASSQEGGTQYF.

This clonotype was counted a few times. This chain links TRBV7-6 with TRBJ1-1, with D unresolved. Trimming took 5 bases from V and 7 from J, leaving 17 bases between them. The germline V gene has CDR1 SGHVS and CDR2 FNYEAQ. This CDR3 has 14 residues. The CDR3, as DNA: TGTGCCAGCAGCCCCCCCGAGGCAGTTAGTGAAGCTTTCTTT. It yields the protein CASSPPEAVSEAFF. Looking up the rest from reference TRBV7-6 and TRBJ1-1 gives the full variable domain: GAGVSQSPRYKVTKRGQDVALRCDPISGHVSLYWYRQALGQGPEFLTYFNYEAQQDKSGLPNDRFSAERPEGSISTLTIQRTEQRDSAMYRCASSPPEAVSEAFFGQGTRLTVV.

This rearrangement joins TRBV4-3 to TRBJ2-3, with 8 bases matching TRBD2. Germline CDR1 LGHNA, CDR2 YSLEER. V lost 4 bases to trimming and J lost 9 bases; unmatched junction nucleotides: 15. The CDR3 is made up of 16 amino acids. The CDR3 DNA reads TGCGCCAGCAGCCCCGTGACTAGCGCGCGCTGGGGGACGCAGTATTTT. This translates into CASSPVTSARWGTQYF.

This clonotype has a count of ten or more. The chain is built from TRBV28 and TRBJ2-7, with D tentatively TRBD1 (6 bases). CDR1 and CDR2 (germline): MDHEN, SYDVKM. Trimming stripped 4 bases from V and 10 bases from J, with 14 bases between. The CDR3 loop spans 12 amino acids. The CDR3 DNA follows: TGTGCCAGCAGTTCACAGGGAAGGGAACAGTACTTC. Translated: CASSSQGREQYF.

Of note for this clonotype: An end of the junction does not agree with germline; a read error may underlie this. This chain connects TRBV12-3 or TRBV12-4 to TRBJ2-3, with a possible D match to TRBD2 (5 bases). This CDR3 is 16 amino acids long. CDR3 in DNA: TGTGCCAGCAGTTTTGAACTAGTATCCACCGCAGATGCGCAGTATTTT. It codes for CASSFELVSTADAQYF.

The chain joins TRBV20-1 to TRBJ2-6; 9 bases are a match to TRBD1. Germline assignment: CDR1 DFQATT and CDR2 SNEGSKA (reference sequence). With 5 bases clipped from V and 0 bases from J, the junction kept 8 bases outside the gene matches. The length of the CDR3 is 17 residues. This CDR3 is CSAWGDRAGSGANVLTF. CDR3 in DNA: TGCAGTGCTTGGGGGGACAGGGCGGGCTCTGGGGCCAACGTCCTGACTTTC.

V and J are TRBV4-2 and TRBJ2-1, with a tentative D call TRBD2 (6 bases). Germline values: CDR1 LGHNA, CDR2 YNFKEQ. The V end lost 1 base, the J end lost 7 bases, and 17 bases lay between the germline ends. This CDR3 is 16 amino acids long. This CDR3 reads CASSQVWAGWLNEQFF. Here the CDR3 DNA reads TGTGCCAGCAGCCAAGTCTGGGCGGGATGGCTGAATGAGCAGTTCTTC.

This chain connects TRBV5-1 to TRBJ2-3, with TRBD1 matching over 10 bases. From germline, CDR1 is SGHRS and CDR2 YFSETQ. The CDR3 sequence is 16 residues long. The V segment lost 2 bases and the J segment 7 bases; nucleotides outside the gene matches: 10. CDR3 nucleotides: TGCGCCAGCAGCTTAAACTCGGGACAGGGGACGCATACGCAGTATTTT. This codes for CASSLNSGQGTHTQYF. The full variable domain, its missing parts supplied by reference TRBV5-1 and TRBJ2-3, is KAGVTQTPRYLIKTRGQQVTLSCSPISGHRSVSWYQQTPGQGLQFLFEYFSETQRNKGNFPGRFSGRQFSNSRSEMNVSTLELGDSALYLCASSLNSGQGTHTQYFGPGTRLTVL.

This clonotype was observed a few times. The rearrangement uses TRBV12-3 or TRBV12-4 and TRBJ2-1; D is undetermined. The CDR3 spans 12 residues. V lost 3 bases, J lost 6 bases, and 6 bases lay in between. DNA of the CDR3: TGTGCCAGCAGTTTTTGGGCCAATGAGCAGTTCTTC. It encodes CASSFWANEQFF.